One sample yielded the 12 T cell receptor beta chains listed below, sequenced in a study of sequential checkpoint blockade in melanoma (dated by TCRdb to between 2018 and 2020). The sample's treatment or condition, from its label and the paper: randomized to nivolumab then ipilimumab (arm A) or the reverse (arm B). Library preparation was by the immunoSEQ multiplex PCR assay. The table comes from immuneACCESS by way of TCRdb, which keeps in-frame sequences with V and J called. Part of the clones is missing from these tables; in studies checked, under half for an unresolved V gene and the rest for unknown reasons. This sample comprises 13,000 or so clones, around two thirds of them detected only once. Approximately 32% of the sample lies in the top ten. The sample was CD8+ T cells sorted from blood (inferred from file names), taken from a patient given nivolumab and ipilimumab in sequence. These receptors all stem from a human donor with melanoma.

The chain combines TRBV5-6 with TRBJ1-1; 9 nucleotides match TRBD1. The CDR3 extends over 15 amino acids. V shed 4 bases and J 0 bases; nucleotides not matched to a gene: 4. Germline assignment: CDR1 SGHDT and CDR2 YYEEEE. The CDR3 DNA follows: TGTGCCAGCAGCCCGGGACAGGGACTGAACACTGAAGCTTTCTTT. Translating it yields CASSPGQGLNTEAFF.

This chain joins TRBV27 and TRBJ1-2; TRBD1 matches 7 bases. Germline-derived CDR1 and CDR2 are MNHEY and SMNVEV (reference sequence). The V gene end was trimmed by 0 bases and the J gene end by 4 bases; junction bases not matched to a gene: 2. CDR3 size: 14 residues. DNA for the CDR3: TGTGCCAGCAGTTTATCCCGGACAGGCTATGGCTACACCTTC. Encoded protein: CASSLSRTGYGYTF.

CDR3 residues: CAWSVGGPYEQYF. As DNA, the CDR3 is TGTGCCTGGAGTGTAGGAGGGCCCTACGAGCAGTACTTC. This sequence joins TRBV30 and TRBJ2-7; D is possibly TRBD2 (6 bases). Trimming removed 0 bases at V and 2 bases at J, with 8 bases between. Germline CDR1 GTSNPN, CDR2 SVGIG (reference sequence). CDR3 length: 13 amino acids.

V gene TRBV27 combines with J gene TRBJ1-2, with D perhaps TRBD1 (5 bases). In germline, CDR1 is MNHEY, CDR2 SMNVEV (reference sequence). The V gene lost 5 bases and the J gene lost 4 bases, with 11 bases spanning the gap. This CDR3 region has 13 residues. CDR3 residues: CASSPDRTYGYTF. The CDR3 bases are TGTGCCAGCAGTCCCGACAGAACCTATGGCTACACCTTC.

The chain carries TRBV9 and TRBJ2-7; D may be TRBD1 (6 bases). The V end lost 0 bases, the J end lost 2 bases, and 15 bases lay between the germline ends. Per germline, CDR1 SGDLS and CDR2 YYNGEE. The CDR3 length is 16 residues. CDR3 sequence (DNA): TGTGCCAGCAGCGTAGACCGGGACAATGATGCCTACGAGCAGTACTTC. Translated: CASSVDRDNDAYEQYF.

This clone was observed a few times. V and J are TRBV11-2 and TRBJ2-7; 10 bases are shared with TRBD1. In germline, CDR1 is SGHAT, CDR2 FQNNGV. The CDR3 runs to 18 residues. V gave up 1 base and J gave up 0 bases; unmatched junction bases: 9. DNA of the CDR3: TGTGCCAGCAGCTTAGCGCCGGGACAGGGGTCGGTCTCCTACGAGCAGTACTTC. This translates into CASSLAPGQGSVSYEQYF.

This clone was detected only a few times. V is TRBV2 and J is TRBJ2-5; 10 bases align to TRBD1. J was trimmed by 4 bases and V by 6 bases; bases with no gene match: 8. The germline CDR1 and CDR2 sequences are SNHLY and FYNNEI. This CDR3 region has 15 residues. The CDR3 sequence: CASRETGGWGETQYF. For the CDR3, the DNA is TGTGCCAGCAGGGAGACAGGGGGCTGGGGAGAGACCCAGTACTTC. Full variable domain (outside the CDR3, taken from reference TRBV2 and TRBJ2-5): EPEVTQTPSHQVTQMGQEVILRCVPISNHLYFYWYRQILGQKVEFLVSFYNNEISEKSEIFDDQFSVERPDGSNFTLKIRSTKLEDSAMYFCASRETGGWGETQYFGPGTRLLVL.

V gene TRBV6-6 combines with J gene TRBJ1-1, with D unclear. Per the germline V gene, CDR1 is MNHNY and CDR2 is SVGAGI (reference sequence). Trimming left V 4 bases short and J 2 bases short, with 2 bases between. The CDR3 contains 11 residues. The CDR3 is CASSSNTEAFF. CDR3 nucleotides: TGTGCCAGCAGTTCAAACACTGAAGCTTTCTTT.

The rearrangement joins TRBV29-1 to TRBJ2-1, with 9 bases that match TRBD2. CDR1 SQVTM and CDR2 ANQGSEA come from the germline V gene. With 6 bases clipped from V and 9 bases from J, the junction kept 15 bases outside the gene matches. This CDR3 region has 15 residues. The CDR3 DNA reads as TGCAGCGTGATTGTTCGGGGGGCTAGCGGGATTGAGCAGTTCTTC. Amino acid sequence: CSVIVRGASGIEQFF.

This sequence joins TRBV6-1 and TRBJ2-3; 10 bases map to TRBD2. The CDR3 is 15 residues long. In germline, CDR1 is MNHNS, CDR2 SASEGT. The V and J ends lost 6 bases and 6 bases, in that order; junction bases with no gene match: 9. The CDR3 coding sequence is TGTGCCAGCAGCCTGGCTAGCGGGGGCGGGGATACGCAGTATTTT. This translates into CASSLASGGGDTQYF.

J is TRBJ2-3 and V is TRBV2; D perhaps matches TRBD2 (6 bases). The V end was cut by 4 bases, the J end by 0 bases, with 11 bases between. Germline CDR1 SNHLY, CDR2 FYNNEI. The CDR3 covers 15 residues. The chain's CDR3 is CASSVVGGSTDTQYF. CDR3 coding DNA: TGTGCCAGCAGTGTCGTGGGGGGAAGCACAGATACGCAGTATTTT.

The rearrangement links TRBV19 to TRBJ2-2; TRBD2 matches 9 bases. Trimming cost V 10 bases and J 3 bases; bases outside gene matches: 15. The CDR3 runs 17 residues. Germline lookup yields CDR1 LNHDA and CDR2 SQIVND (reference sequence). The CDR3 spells CAKERSGRPTDTGELFF. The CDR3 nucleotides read TGTGCCAAAGAAAGGAGCGGGAGGCCCACAGACACCGGGGAGCTGTTTTTT.